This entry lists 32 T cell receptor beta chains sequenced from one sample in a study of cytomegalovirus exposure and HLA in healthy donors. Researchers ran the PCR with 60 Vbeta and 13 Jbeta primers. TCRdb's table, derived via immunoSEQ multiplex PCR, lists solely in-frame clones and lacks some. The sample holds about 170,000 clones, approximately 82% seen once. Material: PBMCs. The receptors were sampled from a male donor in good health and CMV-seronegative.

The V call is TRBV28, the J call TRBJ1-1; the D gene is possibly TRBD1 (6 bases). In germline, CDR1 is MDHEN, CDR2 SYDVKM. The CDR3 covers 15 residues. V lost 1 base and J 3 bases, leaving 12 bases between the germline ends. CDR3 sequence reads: CASSLSGEYHTEAFF. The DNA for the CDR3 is TGTGCCAGCAGTTTATCAGGGGAATATCACACTGAAGCTTTCTTT.

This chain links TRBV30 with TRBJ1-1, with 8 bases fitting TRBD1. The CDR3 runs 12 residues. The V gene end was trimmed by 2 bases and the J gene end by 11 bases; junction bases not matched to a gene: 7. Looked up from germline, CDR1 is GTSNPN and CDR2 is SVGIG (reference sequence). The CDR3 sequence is CAWSSETGGAFF. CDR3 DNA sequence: TGTGCCTGGAGTTCCGAAACAGGGGGGGCTTTCTTT.

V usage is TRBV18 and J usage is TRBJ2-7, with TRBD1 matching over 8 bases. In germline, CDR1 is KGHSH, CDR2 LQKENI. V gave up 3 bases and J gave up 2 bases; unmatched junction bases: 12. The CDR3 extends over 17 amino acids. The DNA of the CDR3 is TGTGCCAGCTCACCGAGGACAGGGATTCGATTTCCCTACGAGCAGTACTTC. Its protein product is CASSPRTGIRFPYEQYF.

CDR3 in DNA: TGTGCCAGCAGCGTAGACGGGAGGGCCACAGATACGCAGTATTTT. Its translation: CASSVDGRATDTQYF. The chain combines TRBV9 with TRBJ2-3; TRBD2 matches 8 bases. This CDR3 is built from 15 residues. Trimming took 0 bases from V and 2 from J; bases not matched to a gene: 2. Germline values: CDR1 SGDLS, CDR2 YYNGEE. The whole variable domain, filled in from reference TRBV9 and TRBJ2-3, reads DSGVTQTPKHLITATGQRVTLRCSPRSGDLSVYWYQQSLDQGLQFLIQYYNGEERAKGNILERFSAQQFPDLHSELNLSSLELGDSALYFCASSVDGRATDTQYFGPGTRLTVL.

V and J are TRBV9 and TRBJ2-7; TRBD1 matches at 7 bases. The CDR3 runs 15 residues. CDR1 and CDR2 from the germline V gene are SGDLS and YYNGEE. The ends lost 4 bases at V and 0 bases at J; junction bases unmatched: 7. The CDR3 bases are TGTGCCAGCAGCCTGGGGACAGCCAGCTCCTACGAGCAGTACTTC. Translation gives CASSLGTASSYEQYF.

The CDR3 loop reads CASSLGDNNSPLHF. The CDR3 coding sequence is TGTGCCAGCAGCTTAGGGGACAACAATTCACCCCTCCACTTT. The V call is TRBV7-9, the J call TRBJ1-6, with D perhaps TRBD1 (6 bases). The CDR3 loop spans 14 amino acids. The V gene lost 1 base and the J gene lost 7 bases, with 8 bases spanning the gap. Germline values: CDR1 SEHNR, CDR2 FQNEAQ (reference sequence).

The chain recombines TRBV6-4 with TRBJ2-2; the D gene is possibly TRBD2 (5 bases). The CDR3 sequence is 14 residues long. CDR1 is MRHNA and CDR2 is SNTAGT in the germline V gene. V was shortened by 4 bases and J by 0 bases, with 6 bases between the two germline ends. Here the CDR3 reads CASSGAANTGELFF. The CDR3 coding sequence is TGTGCCAGCAGTGGAGCGGCGAACACCGGGGAGCTGTTTTTT.

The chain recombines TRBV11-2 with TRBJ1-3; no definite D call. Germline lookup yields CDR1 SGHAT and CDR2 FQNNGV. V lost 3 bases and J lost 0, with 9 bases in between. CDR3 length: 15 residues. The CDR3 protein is CASSFRGLSGNTIYF. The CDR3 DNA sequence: TGTGCCAGCAGCTTTCGGGGTCTCTCTGGAAACACCATATATTTT.

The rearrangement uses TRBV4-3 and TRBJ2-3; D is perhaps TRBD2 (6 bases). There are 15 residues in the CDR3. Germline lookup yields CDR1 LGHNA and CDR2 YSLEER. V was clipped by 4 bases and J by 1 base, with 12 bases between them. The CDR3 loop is CASSPRGWGTDTQYF. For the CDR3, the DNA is TGCGCCAGCAGCCCCCGGGGGTGGGGCACAGATACGCAGTATTTT.

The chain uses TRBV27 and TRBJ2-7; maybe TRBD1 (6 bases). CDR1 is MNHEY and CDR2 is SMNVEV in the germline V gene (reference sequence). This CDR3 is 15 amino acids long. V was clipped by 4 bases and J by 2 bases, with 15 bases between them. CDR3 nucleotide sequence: TGTGCCAGCAGTTCCATGACAGGACAAGCCTACGAGCAGTACTTC. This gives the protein CASSSMTGQAYEQYF.

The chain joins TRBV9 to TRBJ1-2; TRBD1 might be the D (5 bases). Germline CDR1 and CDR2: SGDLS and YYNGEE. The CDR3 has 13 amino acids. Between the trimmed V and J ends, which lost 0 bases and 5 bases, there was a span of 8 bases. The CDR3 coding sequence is TGTGCCAGCAGCGTAGGACGGGGGTATGGCTACACCTTC. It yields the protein CASSVGRGYGYTF.

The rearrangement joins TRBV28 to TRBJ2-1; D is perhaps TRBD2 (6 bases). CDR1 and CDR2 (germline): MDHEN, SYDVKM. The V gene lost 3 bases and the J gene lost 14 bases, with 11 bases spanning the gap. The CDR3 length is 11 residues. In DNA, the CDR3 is TGTGCCAGCAGTTTCGGGTCGGGGGAGTTCTTC. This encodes CASSFGSGEFF. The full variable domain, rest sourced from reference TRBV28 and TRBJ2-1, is DVKVTQSSRYLVKRTGEKVFLECVQDMDHENMFWYRQDPGLGLRLIYFSYDVKMKEKGDIPEGYSVSREKKERFSLILESASTNQTSMYLCASSFGSGEFFGPGTRLTVL.

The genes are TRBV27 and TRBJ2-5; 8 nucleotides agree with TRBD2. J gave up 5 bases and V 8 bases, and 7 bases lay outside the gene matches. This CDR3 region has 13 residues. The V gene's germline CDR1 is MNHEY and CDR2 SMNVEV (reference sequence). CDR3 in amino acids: CASGYSGVETQYF. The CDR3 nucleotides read TGTGCCAGCGGGTATAGCGGGGTTGAGACCCAGTACTTC.

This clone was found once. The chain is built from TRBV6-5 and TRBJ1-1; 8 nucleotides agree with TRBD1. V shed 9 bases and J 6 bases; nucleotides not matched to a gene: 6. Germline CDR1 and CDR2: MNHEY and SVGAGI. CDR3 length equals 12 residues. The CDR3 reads CASQDREAEAFF. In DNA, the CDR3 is TGTGCCAGTCAGGACAGGGAGGCTGAAGCTTTCTTT.

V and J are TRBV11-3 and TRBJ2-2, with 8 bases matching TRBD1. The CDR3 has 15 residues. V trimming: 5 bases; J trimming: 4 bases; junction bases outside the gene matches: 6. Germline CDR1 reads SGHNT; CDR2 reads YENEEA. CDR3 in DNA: TGTGCCAGCAGCCCTGGACAGGGAGGCACCGGGGAGCTGTTTTTT. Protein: CASSPGQGGTGELFF.

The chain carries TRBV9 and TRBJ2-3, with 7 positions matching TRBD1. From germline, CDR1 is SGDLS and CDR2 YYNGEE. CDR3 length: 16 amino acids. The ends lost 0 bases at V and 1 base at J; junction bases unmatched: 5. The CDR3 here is CASSVETGHRTDTQYF. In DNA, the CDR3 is TGTGCCAGCAGCGTAGAGACAGGGCACCGCACAGATACGCAGTATTTT.

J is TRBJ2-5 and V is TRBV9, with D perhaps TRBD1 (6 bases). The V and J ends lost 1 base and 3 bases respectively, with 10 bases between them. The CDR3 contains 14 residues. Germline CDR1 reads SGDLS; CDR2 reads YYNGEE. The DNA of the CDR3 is TGTGCCAGCAGCGTATCGTCAGGGGAAGAGACCCAGTACTTC. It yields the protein CASSVSSGEETQYF. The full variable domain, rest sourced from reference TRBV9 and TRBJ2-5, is DSGVTQTPKHLITATGQRVTLRCSPRSGDLSVYWYQQSLDQGLQFLIQYYNGEERAKGNILERFSAQQFPDLHSELNLSSLELGDSALYFCASSVSSGEETQYFGPGTRLLVL.

For the CDR3, the DNA is TGCGCCAGCAGCTTGTACAGGACGGTTACTAGCACAGATACGCAGTATTTT. Its protein product is CASSLYRTVTSTDTQYF. The chain carries TRBV5-1 and TRBJ2-3, with a weak D call TRBD1 (5 bases). The V end lost 1 base, the J end lost 0 bases, and 15 bases lay between the germline ends. CDR3 length: 17 amino acids. Germline assignment: CDR1 SGHRS and CDR2 YFSETQ.

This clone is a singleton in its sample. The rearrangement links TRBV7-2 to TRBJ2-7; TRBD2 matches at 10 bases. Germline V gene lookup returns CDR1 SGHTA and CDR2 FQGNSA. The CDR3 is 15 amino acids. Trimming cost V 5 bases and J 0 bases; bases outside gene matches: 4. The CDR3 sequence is CASSPSGSPSYEQYF. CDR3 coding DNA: TGTGCCAGCAGCCCTAGCGGGAGTCCCTCCTACGAGCAGTACTTC.

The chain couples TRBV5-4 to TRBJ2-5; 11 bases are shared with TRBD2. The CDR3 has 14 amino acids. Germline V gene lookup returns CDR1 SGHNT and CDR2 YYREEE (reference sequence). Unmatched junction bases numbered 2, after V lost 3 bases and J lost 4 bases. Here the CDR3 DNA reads TGTGCCAGCAGCTCACTAGCGGGAGCAGAGACCCAGTACTTC. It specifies CASSSLAGAETQYF.

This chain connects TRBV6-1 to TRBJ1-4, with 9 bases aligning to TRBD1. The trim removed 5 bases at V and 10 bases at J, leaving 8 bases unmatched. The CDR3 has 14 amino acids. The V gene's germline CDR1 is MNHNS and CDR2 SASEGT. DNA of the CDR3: TGTGCCAGCAGTCCGGACAGGGGATTGCGAAAACTGTTTTTT. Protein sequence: CASSPDRGLRKLFF.

Here the CDR3 DNA reads TGTGCCAGTAGTATAGGGTACGACAGGGGCAACGAGCAGTACTTC. Translating gives CASSIGYDRGNEQYF. The chain combines TRBV19 with TRBJ2-7; 8 nucleotides align to TRBD1. The CDR3 extends over 15 amino acids. With 1 base clipped from V and 5 bases from J, the junction kept 7 bases outside the gene matches. Germline-derived CDR1 and CDR2 are LNHDA and SQIVND (reference sequence).

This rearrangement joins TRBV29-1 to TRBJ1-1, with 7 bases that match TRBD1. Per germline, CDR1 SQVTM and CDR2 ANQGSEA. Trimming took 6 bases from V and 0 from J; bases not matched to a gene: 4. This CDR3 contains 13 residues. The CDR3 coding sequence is TGCAGCGTCCGGACAGGACTGAACACTGAAGCTTTCTTT. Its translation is CSVRTGLNTEAFF.

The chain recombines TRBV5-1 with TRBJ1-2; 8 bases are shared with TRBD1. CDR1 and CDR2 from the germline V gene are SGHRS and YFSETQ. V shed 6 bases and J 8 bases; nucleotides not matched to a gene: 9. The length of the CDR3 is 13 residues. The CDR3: CASTKQGVDGYTF. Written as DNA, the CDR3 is TGCGCCAGCACCAAACAGGGGGTAGACGGCTACACCTTC.

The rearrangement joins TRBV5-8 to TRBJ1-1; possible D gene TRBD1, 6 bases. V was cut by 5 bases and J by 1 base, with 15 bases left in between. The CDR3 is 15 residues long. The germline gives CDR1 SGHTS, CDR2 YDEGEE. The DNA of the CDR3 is TGTGCCAGCAGTATGGGGACAATCACGAACACTGAAGCTTTCTTT. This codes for CASSMGTITNTEAFF.

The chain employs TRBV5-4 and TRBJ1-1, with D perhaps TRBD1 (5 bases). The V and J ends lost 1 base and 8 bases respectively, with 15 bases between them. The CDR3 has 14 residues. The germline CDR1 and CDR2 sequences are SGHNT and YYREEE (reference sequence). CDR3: CASSLKISREEAFF. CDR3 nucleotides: TGTGCCAGCAGCTTGAAGATTAGCAGGGAAGAAGCTTTCTTT. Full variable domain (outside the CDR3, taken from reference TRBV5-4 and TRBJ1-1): ETGVTQSPTHLIKTRGQQVTLRCSSQSGHNTVSWYQQALGQGPQFIFQYYREEENGRGNFPPRFSGLQFPNYSSELNVNALELDDSALYLCASSLKISREEAFFGQGTRLTVV.

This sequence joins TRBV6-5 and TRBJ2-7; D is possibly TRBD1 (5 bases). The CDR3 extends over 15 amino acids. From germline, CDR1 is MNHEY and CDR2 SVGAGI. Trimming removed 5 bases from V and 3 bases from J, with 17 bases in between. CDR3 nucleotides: TGTGCCAGCAGTCCCTACTCAACAGGTAGCTACGAGCAGTACTTC. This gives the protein CASSPYSTGSYEQYF.

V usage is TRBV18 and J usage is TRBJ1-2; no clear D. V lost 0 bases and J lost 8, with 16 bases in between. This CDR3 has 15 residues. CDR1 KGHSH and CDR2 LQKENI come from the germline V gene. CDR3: CASSPPTPRSRGYTF. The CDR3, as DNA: TGTGCCAGCTCACCACCCACCCCCCGGTCGAGGGGCTACACCTTC.

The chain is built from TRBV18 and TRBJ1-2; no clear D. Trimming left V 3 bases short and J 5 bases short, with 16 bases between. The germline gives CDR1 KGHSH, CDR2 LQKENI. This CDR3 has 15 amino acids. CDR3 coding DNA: TGTGCCAGCTCACCGAAGCGGGAATCCCTTTATGGCTACACCTTC. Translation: CASSPKRESLYGYTF. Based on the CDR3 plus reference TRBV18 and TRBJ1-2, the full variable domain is NAGVMQNPRHLVRRRGQEARLRCSPMKGHSHVYWYRQLPEEGLKFMVYLQKENIIDESGMPKERFSAEFPKEGPSILRIQQVVRGDSAAYFCASSPKRESLYGYTFGSGTRLTVV.

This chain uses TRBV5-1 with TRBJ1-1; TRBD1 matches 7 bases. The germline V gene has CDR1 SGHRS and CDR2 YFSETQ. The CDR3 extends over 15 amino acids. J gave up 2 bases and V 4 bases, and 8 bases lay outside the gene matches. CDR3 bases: TGCGCCAGCAGCCAGCTTAGGGGGCCTAACACTGAAGCTTTCTTT. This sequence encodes CASSQLRGPNTEAFF.

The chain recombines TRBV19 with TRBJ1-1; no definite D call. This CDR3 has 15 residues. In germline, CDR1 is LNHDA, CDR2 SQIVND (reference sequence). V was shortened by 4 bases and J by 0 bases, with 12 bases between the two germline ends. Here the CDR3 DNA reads TGTGCCAGTAGTACTTACAGCTTTATGAACACTGAAGCTTTCTTT. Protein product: CASSTYSFMNTEAFF. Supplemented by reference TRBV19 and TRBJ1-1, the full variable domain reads DGGITQSPKYLFRKEGQNVTLSCEQNLNHDAMYWYRQDPGQGLRLIYYSQIVNDFQKGDIAEGYSVSREKKESFPLTVTSAQKNPTAFYLCASSTYSFMNTEAFFGQGTRLTVV.

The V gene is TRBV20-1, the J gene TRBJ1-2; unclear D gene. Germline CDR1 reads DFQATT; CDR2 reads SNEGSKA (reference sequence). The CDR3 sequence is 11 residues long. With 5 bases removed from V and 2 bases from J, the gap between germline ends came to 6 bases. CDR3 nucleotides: TGCAGTGCTCCTCAGAACTATGGCTACACCTTC. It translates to CSAPQNYGYTF.